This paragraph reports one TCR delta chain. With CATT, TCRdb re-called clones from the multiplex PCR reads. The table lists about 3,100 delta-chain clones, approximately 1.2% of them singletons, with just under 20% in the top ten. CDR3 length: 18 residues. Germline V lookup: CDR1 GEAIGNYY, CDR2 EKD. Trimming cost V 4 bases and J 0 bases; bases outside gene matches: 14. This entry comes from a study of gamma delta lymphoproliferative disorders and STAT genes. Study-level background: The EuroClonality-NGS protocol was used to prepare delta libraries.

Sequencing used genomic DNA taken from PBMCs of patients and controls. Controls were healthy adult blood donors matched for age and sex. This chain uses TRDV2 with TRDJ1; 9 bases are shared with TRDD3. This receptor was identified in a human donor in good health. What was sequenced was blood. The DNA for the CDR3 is TGTGCCTGTGATGTACTGGGGGGATACAGGGGATACACCGATAAACTCATCTTT. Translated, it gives CACDVLGGYRGYTDKLIF.